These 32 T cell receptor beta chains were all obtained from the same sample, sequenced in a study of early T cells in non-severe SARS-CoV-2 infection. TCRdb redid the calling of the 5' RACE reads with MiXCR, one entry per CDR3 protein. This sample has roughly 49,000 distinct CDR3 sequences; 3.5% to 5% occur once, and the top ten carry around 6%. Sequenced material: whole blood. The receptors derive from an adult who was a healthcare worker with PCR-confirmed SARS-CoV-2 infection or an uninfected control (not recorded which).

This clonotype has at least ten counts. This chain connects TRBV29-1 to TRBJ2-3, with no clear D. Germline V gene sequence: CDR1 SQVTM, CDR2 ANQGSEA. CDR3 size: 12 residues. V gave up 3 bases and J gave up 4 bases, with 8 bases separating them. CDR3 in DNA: TGCAGCGTTGAGGGCGCACCAGATACGCAGTATTTT. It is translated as CSVEGAPDTQYF.

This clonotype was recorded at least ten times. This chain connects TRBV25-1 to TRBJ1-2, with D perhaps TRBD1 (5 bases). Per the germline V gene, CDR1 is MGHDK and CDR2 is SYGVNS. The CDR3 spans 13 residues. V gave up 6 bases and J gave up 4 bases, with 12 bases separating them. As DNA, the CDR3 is TGTGCCAGCAGGGCAGGGATTAGCTATGGCTACACCTTC. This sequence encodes CASRAGISYGYTF.

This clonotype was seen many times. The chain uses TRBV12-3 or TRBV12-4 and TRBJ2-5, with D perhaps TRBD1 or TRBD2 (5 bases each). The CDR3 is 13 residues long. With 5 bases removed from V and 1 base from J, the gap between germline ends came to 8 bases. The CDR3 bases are TGTGCCAGCAGTCGGGGCAGCCAAGAGACCCAGTACTTC. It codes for CASSRGSQETQYF.

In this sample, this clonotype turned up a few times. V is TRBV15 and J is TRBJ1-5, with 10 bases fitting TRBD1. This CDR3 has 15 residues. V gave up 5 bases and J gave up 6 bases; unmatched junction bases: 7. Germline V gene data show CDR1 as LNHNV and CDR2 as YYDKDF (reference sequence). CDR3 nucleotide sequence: TGTGCCACCAGCCAAGACAGGGGGCTCTCTCAGCCCCAGCATTTT. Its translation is CATSQDRGLSQPQHF.

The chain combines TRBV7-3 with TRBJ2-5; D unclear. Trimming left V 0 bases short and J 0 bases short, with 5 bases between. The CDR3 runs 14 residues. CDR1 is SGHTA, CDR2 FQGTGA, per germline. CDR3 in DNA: TGTGCCAGCAGCTTAACGGTTAACCAAGAGACCCAGTACTTC. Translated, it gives CASSLTVNQETQYF.

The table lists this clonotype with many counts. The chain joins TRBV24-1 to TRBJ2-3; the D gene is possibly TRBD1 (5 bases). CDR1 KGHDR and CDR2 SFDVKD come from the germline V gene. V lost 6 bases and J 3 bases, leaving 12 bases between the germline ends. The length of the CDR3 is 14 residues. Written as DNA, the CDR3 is TGTGCCACCAGTCCCAGGGCCGATACAGATACGCAGTATTTT. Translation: CATSPRADTDTQYF.

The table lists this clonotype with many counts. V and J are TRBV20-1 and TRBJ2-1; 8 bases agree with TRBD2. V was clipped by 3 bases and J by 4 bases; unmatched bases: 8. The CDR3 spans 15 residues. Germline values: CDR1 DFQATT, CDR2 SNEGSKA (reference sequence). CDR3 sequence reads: CSASPPRGGYNEQFF. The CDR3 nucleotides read TGCAGTGCTAGCCCCCCGCGCGGGGGGTACAATGAGCAGTTCTTC.

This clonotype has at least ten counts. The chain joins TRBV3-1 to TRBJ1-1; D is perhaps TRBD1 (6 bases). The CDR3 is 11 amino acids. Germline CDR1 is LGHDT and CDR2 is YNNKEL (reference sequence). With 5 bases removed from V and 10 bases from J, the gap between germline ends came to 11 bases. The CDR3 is CASSAQGTAFF. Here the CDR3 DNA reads TGTGCCAGCAGCGCCCAGGGGACAGCTTTCTTT.

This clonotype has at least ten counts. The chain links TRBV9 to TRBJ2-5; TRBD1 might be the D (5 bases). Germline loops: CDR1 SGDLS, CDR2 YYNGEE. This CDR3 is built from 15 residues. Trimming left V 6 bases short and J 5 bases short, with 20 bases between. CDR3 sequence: CASNEAGFSGETQYF. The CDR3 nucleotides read TGTGCCAGCAATGAGGCAGGGTTCTCTGGGGAGACCCAGTACTTC.

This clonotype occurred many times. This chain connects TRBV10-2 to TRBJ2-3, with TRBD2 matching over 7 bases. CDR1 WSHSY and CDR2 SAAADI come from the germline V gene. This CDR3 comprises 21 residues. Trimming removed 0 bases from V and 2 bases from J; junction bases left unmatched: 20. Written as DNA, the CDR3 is TGCGCCAGCAGTGAGTCGAATACCAGCGGGAAAAGGTTTTGTGACACAGATACGCAGTATTTT. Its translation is CASSESNTSGKRFCDTDTQYF.

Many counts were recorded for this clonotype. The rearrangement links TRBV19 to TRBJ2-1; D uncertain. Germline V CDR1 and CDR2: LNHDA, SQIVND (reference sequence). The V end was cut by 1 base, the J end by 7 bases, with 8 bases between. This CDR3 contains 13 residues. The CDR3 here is CASSIVYPNEQFF. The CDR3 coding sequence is TGTGCCAGTAGTATAGTCTACCCAAATGAGCAGTTCTTC.

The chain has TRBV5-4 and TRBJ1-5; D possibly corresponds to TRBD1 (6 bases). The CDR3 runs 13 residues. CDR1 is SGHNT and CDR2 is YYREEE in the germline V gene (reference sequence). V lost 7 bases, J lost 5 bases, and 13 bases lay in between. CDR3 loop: CASSINRDQPQHF. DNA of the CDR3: TGTGCCAGCTCAATCAACAGGGATCAGCCCCAGCATTTT.

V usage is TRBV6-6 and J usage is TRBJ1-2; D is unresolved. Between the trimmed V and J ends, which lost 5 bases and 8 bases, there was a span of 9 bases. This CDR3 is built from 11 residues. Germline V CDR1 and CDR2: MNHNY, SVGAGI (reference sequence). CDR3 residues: CASSTKGGYTF. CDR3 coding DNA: TGTGCCAGCAGTACTAAAGGGGGCTACACCTTC.

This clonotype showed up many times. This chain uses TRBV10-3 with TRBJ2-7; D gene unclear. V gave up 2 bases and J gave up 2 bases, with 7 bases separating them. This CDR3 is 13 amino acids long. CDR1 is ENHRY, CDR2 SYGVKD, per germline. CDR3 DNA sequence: TGTGCCATCAGTGAGGGGAACACCTACGAGCAGTACTTC. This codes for CAISEGNTYEQYF.

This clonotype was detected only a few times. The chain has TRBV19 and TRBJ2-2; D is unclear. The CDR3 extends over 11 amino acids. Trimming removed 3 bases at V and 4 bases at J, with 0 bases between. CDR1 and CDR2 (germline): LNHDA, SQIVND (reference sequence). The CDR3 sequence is CASSITGELFF. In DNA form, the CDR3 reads TGTGCCAGTAGTATCACCGGGGAGCTGTTTTTT. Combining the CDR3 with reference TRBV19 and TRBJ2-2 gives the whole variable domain DGGITQSPKYLFRKEGQNVTLSCEQNLNHDAMYWYRQDPGQGLRLIYYSQIVNDFQKGDIAEGYSVSREKKESFPLTVTSAQKNPTAFYLCASSITGELFFGEGSRLTVL.

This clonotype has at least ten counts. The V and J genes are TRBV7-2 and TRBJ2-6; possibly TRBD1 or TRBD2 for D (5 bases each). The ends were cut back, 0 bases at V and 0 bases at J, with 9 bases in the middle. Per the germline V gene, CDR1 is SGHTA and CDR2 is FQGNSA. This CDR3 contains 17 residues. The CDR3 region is CASSLAAGSSGANVLTF. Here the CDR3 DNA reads TGTGCCAGCAGCTTAGCGGCAGGGAGCTCTGGGGCCAACGTCCTGACTTTC. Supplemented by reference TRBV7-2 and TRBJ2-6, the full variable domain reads GAGVSQSPSNKVTEKGKDVELRCDPISGHTALYWYRQSLGQGLEFLIYFQGNSAPDKSGLPSDRFSAERTGGSVSTLTIQRTQQEDSAVYLCASSLAAGSSGANVLTFGAGSRLTVL.

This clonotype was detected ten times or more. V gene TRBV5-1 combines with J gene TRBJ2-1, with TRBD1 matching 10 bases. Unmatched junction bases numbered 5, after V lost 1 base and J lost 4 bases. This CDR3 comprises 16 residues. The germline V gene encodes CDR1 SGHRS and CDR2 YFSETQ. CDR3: CASSLRGQGPYNEQFF. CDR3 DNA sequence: TGCGCCAGCAGCTTGCGGGGACAGGGGCCGTACAATGAGCAGTTCTTC.

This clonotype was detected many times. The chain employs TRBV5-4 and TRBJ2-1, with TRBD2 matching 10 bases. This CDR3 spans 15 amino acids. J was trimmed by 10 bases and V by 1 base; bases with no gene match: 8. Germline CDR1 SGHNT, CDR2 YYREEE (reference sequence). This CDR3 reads CASSLLSGGAEEQFF. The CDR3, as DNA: TGTGCCAGCAGCTTGCTCAGCGGGGGGGCGGAAGAGCAGTTCTTC.

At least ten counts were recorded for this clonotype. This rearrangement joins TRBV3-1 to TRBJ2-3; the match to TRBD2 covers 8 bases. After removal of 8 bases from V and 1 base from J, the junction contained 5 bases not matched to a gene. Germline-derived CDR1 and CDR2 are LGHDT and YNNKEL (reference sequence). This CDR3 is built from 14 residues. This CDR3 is CASAQTSGTDTQYF. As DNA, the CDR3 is TGTGCCAGCGCTCAGACTAGCGGCACAGATACGCAGTATTTT.

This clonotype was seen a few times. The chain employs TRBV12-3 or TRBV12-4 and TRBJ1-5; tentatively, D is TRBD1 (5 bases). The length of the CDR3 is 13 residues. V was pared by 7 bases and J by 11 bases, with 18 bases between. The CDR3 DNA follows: TGTGCCAGCACCTTCCCCTGGGGGGGGGCCCAGCATTTT. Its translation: CASTFPWGGAQHF.

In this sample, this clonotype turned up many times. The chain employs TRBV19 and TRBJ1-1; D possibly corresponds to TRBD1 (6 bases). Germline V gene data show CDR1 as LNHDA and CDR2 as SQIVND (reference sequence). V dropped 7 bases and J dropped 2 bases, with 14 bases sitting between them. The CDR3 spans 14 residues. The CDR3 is CASTIGTINTEAFF. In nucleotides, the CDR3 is TGTGCCAGTACCATCGGGACAATAAACACTGAAGCTTTCTTT.

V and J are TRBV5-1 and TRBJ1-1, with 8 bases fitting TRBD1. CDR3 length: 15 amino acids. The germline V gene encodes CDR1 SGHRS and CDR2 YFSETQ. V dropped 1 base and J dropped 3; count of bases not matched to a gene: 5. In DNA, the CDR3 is TGCGCCAGCAGCTTGAGACAGGGGAGGGACACTGAAGCTTTCTTT. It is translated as CASSLRQGRDTEAFF.

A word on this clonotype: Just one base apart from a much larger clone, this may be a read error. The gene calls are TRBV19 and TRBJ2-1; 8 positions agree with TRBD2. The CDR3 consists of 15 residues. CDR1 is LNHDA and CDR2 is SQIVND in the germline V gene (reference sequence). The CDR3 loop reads CASSLLAGSCNEQFF. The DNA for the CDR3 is TGTGCCAGTAGTCTCTTAGCGGGGTCCTGCAATGAGCAGTTCTTC.

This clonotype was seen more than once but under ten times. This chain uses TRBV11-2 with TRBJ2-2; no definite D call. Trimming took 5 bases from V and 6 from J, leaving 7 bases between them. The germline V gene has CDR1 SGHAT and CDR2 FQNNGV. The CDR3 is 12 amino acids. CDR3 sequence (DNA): TGTGCCAGCAGCCACCCCTCCGGGGAGCTGTTTTTT. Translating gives CASSHPSGELFF.

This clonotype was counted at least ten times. The CDR3 nucleotides read TGTGCCAGCAGCTTGATACAGGGCAATCAGCCCCAGCATTTT. As protein: CASSLIQGNQPQHF. The rearrangement links TRBV5-5 to TRBJ1-5; possibly TRBD1 for D (5 bases). The CDR3 extends over 14 amino acids. V lost 1 base and J 2 bases, leaving 7 bases between the germline ends. The V gene's germline CDR1 is SGHKS and CDR2 YYEKEE (reference sequence). The full variable domain, rest sourced from reference TRBV5-5 and TRBJ1-5, is DAGVTQSPTHLIKTRGQQVTLRCSPISGHKSVSWYQQVLGQGPQFIFQYYEKEERGRGNFPDRFSARQFPNYSSELNVNALLLGDSALYLCASSLIQGNQPQHFGDGTRLSIL.

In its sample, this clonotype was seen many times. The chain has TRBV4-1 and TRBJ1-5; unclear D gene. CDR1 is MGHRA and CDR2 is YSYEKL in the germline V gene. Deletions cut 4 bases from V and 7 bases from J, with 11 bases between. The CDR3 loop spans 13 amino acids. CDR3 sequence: CASSPDPEQPQHF. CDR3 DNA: TGCGCCAGCAGCCCCGACCCAGAGCAGCCCCAGCATTTT.

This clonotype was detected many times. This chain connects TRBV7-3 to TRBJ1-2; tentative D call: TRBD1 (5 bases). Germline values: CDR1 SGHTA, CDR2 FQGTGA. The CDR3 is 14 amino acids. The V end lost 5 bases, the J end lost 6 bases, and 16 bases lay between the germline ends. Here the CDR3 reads CASSTSRGENGYTF. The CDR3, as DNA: TGTGCCAGCAGCACCTCCCGGGGCGAGAATGGCTACACCTTC.

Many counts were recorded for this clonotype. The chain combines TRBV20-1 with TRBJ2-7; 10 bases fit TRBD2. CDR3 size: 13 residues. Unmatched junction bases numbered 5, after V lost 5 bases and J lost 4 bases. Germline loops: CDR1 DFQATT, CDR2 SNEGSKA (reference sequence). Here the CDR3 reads CSAGAGGPYEQYF. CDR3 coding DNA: TGCAGTGCTGGAGCGGGAGGGCCTTACGAGCAGTACTTC.

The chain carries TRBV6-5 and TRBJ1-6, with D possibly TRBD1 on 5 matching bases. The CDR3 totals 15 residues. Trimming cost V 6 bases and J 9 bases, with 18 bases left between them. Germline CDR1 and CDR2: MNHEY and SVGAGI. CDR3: CASRSGAGGSSPLHF. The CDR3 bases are TGTGCCAGCAGATCCGGGGCGGGGGGTAGTTCACCCCTCCACTTT.

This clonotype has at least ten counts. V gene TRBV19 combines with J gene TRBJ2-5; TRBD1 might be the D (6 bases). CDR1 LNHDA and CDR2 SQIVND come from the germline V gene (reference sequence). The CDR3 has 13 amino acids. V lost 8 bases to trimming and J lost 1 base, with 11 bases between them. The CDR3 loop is CASSTGLQETQYF. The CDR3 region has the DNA TGTGCCAGTTCGACAGGCCTCCAAGAGACCCAGTACTTC.

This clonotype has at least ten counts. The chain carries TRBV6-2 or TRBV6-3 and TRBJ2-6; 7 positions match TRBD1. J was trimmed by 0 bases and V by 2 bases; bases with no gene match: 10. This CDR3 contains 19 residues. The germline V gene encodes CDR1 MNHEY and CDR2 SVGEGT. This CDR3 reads CASSYGIGQATSGANVLTF. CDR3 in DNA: TGTGCCAGCAGTTACGGGATCGGACAGGCGACCTCTGGGGCCAACGTCCTGACTTTC.

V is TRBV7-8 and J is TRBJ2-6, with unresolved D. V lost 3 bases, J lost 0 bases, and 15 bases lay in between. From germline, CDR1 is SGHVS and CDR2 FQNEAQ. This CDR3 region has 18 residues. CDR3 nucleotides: TGTGCCAGCAGCTTTGCTCAGGTTCCTCGCTCTGGGGCCAACGTCCTGACTTTC. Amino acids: CASSFAQVPRSGANVLTF.